Below, 16 T cell receptor beta chains from the same sample are listed, as sequenced in a study of brain metastases from non-small cell lung cancer. Assay: immunoSEQ multiplex PCR; the TCRdb copy retains only in-frame clones and omits some. The sample has about 15,000 clones; roughly four fifths are singletons. The sequenced material came from primary lung tumor tissue. These receptors were collected from a donor at least 40 years old with non-small cell lung cancer.

The V gene is TRBV30, the J gene TRBJ2-6, with a weak D call TRBD2 (5 bases). Trimming took off 7 bases at V and 6 bases at J, with 16 bases between the two ends. The CDR3 sequence is 14 residues long. Per the germline V gene, CDR1 is GTSNPN and CDR2 is SVGIG (reference sequence). The CDR3 nucleotides are TGTGCCTCCACTGAGGGCGGTTTGGCCAACGTCCTGACTTTC. It encodes CASTEGGLANVLTF.

The chain links TRBV10-2 to TRBJ1-5; D gene unclear. V lost 2 bases, J lost 6 bases, and 14 bases lay in between. There are 15 residues in the CDR3. The germline V gene encodes CDR1 WSHSY and CDR2 SAAADI. CDR3 DNA: TGCGCCAGCAGTGAGACCGACACGAGGAGTCAGCCCCAGCATTTT. Its translation: CASSETDTRSQPQHF.

The rearrangement joins TRBV19 to TRBJ2-5; D remains unclear. Germline V lookup: CDR1 LNHDA, CDR2 SQIVND (reference sequence). This CDR3 contains 12 residues. The V and J ends lost 3 bases and 5 bases respectively, with 7 bases between them. The CDR3 nucleotides are TGTGCCAGTAGTATCCCGAGGGAGACCCAGTACTTC. This translates into CASSIPRETQYF.

The chain couples TRBV10-3 to TRBJ2-5, with TRBD1 identical over 7 bases. V was clipped by 0 bases and J by 1 base; unmatched bases: 5. This CDR3 region has 16 residues. Germline values: CDR1 ENHRY, CDR2 SYGVKD. The CDR3, as DNA: TGTGCCATCAGTGAGTCGATTGGGACAGCCCAAGAGACCCAGTACTTC. Translated, it gives CAISESIGTAQETQYF.

The gene calls are TRBV5-1 and TRBJ2-2, with D uncertain. Germline V lookup: CDR1 SGHRS, CDR2 YFSETQ. This CDR3 is 13 amino acids long. V lost 4 bases to trimming and J lost 3 bases, with 7 bases between them. CDR3 DNA sequence: TGCGCCAGCAGCCGACGGGACACCGGGGAGCTGTTTTTT. It translates to CASSRRDTGELFF.

V gene TRBV2 combines with J gene TRBJ2-7, with 11 bases aligning to TRBD2. There are 16 residues in the CDR3. V lost 6 bases, J lost 5 bases, and 12 bases stayed unmatched. Germline V gives CDR1 SNHLY, CDR2 FYNNEI. CDR3: CASSRIAGGPTDEQYF. DNA of the CDR3: TGTGCCAGCAGCCGAATAGCGGGGGGGCCTACGGACGAGCAGTACTTC. Supplemented by reference TRBV2 and TRBJ2-7, the full variable domain reads EPEVTQTPSHQVTQMGQEVILRCVPISNHLYFYWYRQILGQKVEFLVSFYNNEISEKSEIFDDQFSVERPDGSNFTLKIRSTKLEDSAMYFCASSRIAGGPTDEQYFGPGTRLTVT.

V usage is TRBV29-1 and J usage is TRBJ2-1; weak D call: TRBD2 (7 bases). The length of the CDR3 is 11 residues. Germline-derived CDR1 and CDR2 are SQVTM and ANQGSEA. V was clipped by 8 bases and J by 8 bases, with 13 bases between them. CDR3 in amino acids: CSHEGGDEQFF. CDR3 DNA: TGCAGCCACGAGGGGGGGGATGAGCAGTTCTTC.

V is TRBV7-9 and J is TRBJ2-3; perhaps TRBD1 as D (6 bases). Germline CDR1 and CDR2: SEHNR and FQNEAQ (reference sequence). The CDR3 length is 15 residues. V was cut by 5 bases and J by 4 bases, with 16 bases left in between. CDR3 DNA sequence: TGTGCCAGCAGCGATACAGGGAAATCCGCAGATACGCAGTATTTT. This gives the protein CASSDTGKSADTQYF.

The CDR3 here is CAIKTWGSVSGNTIYF. In nucleotides, the CDR3 is TGTGCCATCAAGACGTGGGGTTCCGTCTCTGGAAACACCATATATTTT. V and J are TRBV10-3 and TRBJ1-3; D call uncertain. Germline V gene data show CDR1 as ENHRY and CDR2 as SYGVKD. V dropped 7 bases and J dropped 0 bases, with 16 bases sitting between them. CDR3 length: 16 amino acids.

This clone was seen a single time. V and J are TRBV6-2 or TRBV6-3 and TRBJ2-1, with 8 bases matching TRBD1. V was pared by 5 bases and J by 5 bases, with 5 bases of the junction left unmatched. Germline CDR1 and CDR2: MNHEY and SVGEGT. The CDR3 length is 14 residues. CDR3 in DNA: TGTGCCAGCAGTCCCGGGACAGGTCACAATGAGCAGTTCTTC. Its translation: CASSPGTGHNEQFF.

This clone has only one observation. The chain recombines TRBV30 with TRBJ1-4; 8 nucleotides line up with TRBD1. The length of the CDR3 is 15 residues. V lost 3 bases to trimming and J lost 8 bases; unmatched junction nucleotides: 11. Per the germline V gene, CDR1 is GTSNPN and CDR2 is SVGIG (reference sequence). CDR3 amino acids: CAWRSTGVKGEKLFF. The CDR3 DNA sequence: TGTGCCTGGAGATCGACAGGGGTGAAAGGGGAAAAACTGTTTTTT.

V is TRBV12-3 or TRBV12-4 and J is TRBJ1-5; the D is unclear. CDR3 size: 12 residues. V shed 8 bases and J shed 5 bases, with 10 bases lying between them. CDR3 sequence: CASASHDQPQHF. CDR3 DNA: TGTGCCAGCGCATCTCACGATCAGCCCCAGCATTTT.

V gene TRBV18 combines with J gene TRBJ1-1, with D possibly TRBD1 on 6 matching bases. The CDR3 runs to 18 residues. The V end lost 2 bases, the J end lost 2 bases, and 21 bases lay between the germline ends. Looked up from germline, CDR1 is KGHSH and CDR2 is LQKENI. In DNA, the CDR3 is TGTGCCAGCTCACCAATACTTGAGGGGGGCATGGTAAACACTGAAGCTTTCTTT. This codes for CASSPILEGGMVNTEAFF. Full variable domain (outside the CDR3, taken from reference TRBV18 and TRBJ1-1): NAGVMQNPRHLVRRRGQEARLRCSPMKGHSHVYWYRQLPEEGLKFMVYLQKENIIDESGMPKERFSAEFPKEGPSILRIQQVVRGDSAAYFCASSPILEGGMVNTEAFFGQGTRLTVV.

The V gene is TRBV2, the J gene TRBJ2-3; D not resolved. The CDR3 loop spans 11 amino acids. Germline V gene lookup returns CDR1 SNHLY and CDR2 FYNNEI. V lost 4 bases and J lost 4, with 3 bases in between. The CDR3 DNA sequence: TGTGCCAGCAGTGCGGCAGATACGCAGTATTTT. Its translation is CASSAADTQYF.

This clone is termed medium-sized. Distinct nucleotide sequences in the sample also encode this CDR3. This chain uses TRBV24-1 with TRBJ2-1, with 7 bases identical to TRBD1. J gave up 8 bases and V 7 bases, and 13 bases lay outside the gene matches. This CDR3 is built from 15 residues. Germline values: CDR1 KGHDR, CDR2 SFDVKD. The CDR3 coding sequence is TGTGCCACCAGCTCGCCCACCAGGGGGTCGGATGAGCAGTTCTTC. Its translation: CATSSPTRGSDEQFF.

The rearrangement links TRBV6-5 to TRBJ1-4; D remains unclear. The CDR3 is 15 residues long. The germline V gene has CDR1 MNHEY and CDR2 SVGAGI. Trimming took 2 bases from V and 7 from J, leaving 14 bases between them. The CDR3 DNA reads TGTGCCAGCAGTTACAGGAGGGTTCCGGGTGAAAAACTGTTTTTT. Protein: CASSYRRVPGEKLFF.